This T cell receptor (beta chain) originates from a study of regulatory T cells in long-lasting Graves disease. TCR beta libraries were built with iRepertoire HTBI primers and Arm-PCR of CDR3 regions. TCRdb used MiXCR to reprocess the multiplex PCR reads, holding one entry per CDR3 protein. The sample includes about 540,000 distinct CDR3 sequences, approximately 13% of them seen just once. Time point described: newly diagnosed GD, antithyroid drugs for less than 3 months. RNA from PBMCs was the source of the TCR library. These records were also assigned to another study, of T cells in Graves' hyperthyroidism and ophthalmopathy.

Sequences were derived from peripheral blood mononuclear cells (PBMCs), sampled at new diagnosis, from a patient treated with antithyroid drugs. This TCR was sampled from a man aged 30 to 45 with Graves disease.

For the CDR3, the DNA is TGTGCCAGCAGCTCGAGCGAGGAGCAGTTCTTC. Translating gives CASSSSEEQFF. The genes are TRBV5-4 and TRBJ2-1; D is uncertain. Trimming took 3 bases from V and 10 from J, leaving 8 bases between them. CDR1 is SGHNT and CDR2 is YYREEE in the germline V gene (reference sequence). The CDR3 is 11 residues long.